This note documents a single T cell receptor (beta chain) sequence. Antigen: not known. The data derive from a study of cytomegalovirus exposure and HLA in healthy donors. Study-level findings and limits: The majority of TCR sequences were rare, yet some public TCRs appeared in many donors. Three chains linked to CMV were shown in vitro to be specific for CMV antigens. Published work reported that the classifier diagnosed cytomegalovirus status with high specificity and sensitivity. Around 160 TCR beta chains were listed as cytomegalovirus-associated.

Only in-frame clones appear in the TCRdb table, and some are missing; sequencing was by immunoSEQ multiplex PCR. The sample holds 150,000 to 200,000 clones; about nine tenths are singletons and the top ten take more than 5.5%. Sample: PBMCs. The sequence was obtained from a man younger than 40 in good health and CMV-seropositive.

Here the CDR3 DNA reads TGTGCCAGTAGAAGCCTGGGGACAGACTACGAGCAGTACTTC. The encoded protein is CASRSLGTDYEQYF. V is TRBV19 and J is TRBJ2-7; 7 bases are shared with TRBD1. V lost 6 bases and J lost 3; bases outside the gene matches: 8. The V gene's germline CDR1 is LNHDA and CDR2 SQIVND (reference sequence). The CDR3 has 14 amino acids. Full variable domain (remainder filled in from reference TRBV19 and TRBJ2-7): DGGITQSPKYLFRKEGQNVTLSCEQNLNHDAMYWYRQDPGQGLRLIYYSQIVNDFQKGDIAEGYSVSREKKESFPLTVTSAQKNPTAFYLCASRSLGTDYEQYFGPGTRLTVT.